This TCR beta chain is drawn from a study of blood T cells in healthy people across ages. As for this clonotype: A much larger clone lies one base from this, so it may be a read error.

Samples had at least 6.5 million PBMCs isolated from them. Primed by a sample-barcoded 5' primer and a J-beta primer mix, a second PCR proceeded for roughly 7 to 11 cycles. MiXCR was run by TCRdb on the 5' RACE reads, yielding one entry per CDR3 protein. The data show about 840,000 distinct CDR3 sequences, 25% to 35% seen once. CDR1 is SGDLS and CDR2 is YYNGEE in the germline V gene. The CDR3 has 14 residues. V was pared by 0 bases and J by 5 bases, with 4 bases of the junction left unmatched. The same specimen was also included in a second study, on T cells of mothers and their children. That paper states: Healthy Caucasian mothers, a few in number, and their six children were the donors.

This sequence joins TRBV9 and TRBJ2-5; 7 positions match TRBD1. The TCR was taken from a woman aged 40 to 55 in good health. Material: blood. The CDR3 DNA reads as TGTGCCAGCAGCGTAGCTCCCAGGGGGGAGACCCAGTACTTC. Protein product: CASSVAPRGETQYF. Using reference TRBV9 and TRBJ2-5 for the parts outside the CDR3, the full variable domain is DSGVTQTPKHLITATGQRVTLRCSPRSGDLSVYWYQQSLDQGLQFLIQYYNGEERAKGNILERFSAQQFPDLHSELNLSSLELGDSALYFCASSVAPRGETQYFGPGTRLLVL.